This T cell receptor (beta chain) appears in the sequencing data of a study of shared clonotypes between healthy human individuals. Positively selected for CCR7, the CD45RO-negative cells used as naive CD8 cells excluded terminally differentiated effector memory CD45RA+ cells. A remark on this clone: Antigen unknown.

Whole-study results and caveats: Against clonotypes common to all four donors, non-shared ones had lower generation probabilities.

TCRdb's copy holds only in-frame clones and misses some; the assay was immunoSEQ multiplex PCR. This sample has about 550,000 clones; just under 97% occur once, and the top ten carry 0.09% to 0.13%. The V end lost 4 bases, the J end lost 9 bases, and 16 bases lay between the germline ends. Germline values: CDR1 PRHDT, CDR2 FYEKMQ (reference sequence). The CDR3 has 14 amino acids. The specimen was naive CD8+ T cells sorted from blood. This clonotype was sampled from a woman in her twenties or thirties in good health. The rearrangement uses TRBV13 and TRBJ2-1; D may correspond to TRBD1 or TRBD2 (5 bases each). The CDR3 spells CASSSGRAGREQFF. The CDR3 nucleotides are TGTGCCAGCAGCTCGGGACGCGCGGGCCGTGAGCAGTTCTTC.